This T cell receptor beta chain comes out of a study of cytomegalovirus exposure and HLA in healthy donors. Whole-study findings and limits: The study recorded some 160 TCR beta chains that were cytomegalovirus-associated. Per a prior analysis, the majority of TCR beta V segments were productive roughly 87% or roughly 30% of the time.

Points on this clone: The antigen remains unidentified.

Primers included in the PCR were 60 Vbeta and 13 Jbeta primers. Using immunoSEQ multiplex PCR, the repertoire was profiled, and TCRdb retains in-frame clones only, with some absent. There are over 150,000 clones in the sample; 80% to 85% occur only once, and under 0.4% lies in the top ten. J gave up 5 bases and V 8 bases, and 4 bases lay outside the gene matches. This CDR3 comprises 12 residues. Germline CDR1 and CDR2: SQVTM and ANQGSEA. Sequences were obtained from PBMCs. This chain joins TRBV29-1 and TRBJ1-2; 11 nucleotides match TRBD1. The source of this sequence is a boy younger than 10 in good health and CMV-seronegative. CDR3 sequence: CSFGQGAYGYTF. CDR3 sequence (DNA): TGCAGCTTTGGACAGGGGGCTTATGGCTACACCTTC.